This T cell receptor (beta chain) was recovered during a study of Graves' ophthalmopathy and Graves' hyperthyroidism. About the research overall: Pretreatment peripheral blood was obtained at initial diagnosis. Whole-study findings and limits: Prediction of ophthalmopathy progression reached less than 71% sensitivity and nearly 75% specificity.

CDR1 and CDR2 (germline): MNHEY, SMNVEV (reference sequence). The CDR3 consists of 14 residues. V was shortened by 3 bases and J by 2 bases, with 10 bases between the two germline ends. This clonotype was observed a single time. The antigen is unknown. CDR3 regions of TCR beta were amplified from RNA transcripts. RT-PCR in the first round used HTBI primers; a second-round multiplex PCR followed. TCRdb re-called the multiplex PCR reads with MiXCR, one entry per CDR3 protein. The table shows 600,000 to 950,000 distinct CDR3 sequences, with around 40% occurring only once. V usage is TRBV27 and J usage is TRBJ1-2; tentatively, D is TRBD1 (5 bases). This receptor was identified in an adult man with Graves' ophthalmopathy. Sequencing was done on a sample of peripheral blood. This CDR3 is CASSFLGENYGYTF. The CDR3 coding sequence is TGTGCCAGCAGTTTTCTGGGGGAGAACTATGGCTACACCTTC.